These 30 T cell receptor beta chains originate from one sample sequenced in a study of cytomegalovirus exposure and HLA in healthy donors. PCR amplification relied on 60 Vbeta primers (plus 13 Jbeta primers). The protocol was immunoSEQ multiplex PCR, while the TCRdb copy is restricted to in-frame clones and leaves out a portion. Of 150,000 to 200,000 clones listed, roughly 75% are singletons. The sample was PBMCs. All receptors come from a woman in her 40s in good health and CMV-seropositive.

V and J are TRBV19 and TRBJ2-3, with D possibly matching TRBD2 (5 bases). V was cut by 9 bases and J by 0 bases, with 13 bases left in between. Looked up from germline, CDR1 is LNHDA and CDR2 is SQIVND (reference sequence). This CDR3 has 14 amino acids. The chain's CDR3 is CASGLGPSTDTQYF. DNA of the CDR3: TGTGCCAGCGGACTGGGCCCTAGCACAGATACGCAGTATTTT.

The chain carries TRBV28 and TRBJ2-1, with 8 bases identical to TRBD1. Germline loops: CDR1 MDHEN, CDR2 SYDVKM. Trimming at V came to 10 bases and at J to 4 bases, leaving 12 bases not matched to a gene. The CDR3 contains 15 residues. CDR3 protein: CATKADRERYNEQFF. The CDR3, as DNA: TGTGCCACCAAAGCGGACAGGGAGCGTTACAATGAGCAGTTCTTC.

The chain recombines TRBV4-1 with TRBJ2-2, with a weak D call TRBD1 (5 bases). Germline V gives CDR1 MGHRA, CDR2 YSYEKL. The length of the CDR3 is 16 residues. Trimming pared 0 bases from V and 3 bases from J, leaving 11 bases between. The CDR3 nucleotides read TGCGCCAGCAGCCAAGACAGGGCTCTGCACACCGGGGAGCTGTTTTTT. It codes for CASSQDRALHTGELFF.

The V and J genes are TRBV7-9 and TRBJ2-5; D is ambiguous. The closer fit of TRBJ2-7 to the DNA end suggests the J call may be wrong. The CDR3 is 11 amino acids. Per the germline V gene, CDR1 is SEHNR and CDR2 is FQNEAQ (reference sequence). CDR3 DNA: TGTGCCAGCAGCTCCTATTACGAGCAGTACTTC. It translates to CASSSYYEQYF.

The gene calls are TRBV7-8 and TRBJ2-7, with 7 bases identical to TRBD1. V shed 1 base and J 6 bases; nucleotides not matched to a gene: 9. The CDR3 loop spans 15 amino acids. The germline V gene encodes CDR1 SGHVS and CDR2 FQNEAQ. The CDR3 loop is CASSLDGTAPREQYF. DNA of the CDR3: TGTGCCAGCAGCTTAGACGGGACAGCCCCCCGCGAGCAGTACTTC.

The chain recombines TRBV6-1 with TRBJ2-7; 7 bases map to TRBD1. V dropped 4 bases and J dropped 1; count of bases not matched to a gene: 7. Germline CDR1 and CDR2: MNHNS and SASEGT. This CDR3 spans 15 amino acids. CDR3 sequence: CASSGFGRGSYEQYF. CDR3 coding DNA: TGTGCCAGCAGTGGGTTTGGCAGGGGGTCCTACGAGCAGTACTTC.

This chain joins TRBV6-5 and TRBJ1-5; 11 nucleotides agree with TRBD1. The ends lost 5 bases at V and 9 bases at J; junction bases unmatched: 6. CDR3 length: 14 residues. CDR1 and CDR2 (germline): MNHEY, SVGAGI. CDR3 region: CASSLDRGRGPQHF. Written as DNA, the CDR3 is TGTGCCAGCAGTCTGGACAGGGGGCGCGGGCCCCAGCATTTT.

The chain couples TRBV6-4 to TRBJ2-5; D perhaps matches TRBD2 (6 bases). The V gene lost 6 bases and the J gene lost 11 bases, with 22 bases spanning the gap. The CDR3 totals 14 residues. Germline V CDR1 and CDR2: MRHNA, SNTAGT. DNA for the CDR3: TGTGCCAGCAGCCCTCTAGTTTGCCAAAGCGGGCAGTACTTC. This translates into CASSPLVCQSGQYF.

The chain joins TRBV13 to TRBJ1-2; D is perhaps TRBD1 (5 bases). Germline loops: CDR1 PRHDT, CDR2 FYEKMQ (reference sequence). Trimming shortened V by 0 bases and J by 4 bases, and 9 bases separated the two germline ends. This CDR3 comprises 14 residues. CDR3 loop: CASSLGRGGYGYTF. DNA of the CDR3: TGTGCCAGCAGCTTAGGTCGGGGGGGCTATGGCTACACCTTC.

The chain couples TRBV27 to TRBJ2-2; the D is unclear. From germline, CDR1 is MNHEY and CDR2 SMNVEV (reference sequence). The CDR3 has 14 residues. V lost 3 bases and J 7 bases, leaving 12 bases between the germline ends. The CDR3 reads CASSFPPPGGELFF. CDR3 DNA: TGTGCCAGCAGTTTCCCTCCCCCGGGCGGGGAGCTGTTTTTT.

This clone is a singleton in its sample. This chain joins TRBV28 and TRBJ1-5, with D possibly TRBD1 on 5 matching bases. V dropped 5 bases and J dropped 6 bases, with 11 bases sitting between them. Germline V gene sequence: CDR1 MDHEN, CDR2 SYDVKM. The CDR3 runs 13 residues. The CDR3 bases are TGTGCCAGCAGTCCTATCGGGGGTCAGCCCCAGCATTTT. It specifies CASSPIGGQPQHF.

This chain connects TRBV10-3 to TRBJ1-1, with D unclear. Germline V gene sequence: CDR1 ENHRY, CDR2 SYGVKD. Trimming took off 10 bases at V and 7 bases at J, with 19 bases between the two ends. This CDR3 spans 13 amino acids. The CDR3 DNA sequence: TGTGCCACTCGTACGAGGGAGGATCTTGAAGCTTTCTTT. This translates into CATRTREDLEAFF.

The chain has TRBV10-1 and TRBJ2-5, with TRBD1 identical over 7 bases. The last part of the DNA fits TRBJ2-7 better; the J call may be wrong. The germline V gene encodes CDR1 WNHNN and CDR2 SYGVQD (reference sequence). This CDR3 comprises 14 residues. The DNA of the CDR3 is TGCGCCAGCAGTGAATCTGGACAGGACTACGAGCAGTACTTC. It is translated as CASSESGQDYEQYF.

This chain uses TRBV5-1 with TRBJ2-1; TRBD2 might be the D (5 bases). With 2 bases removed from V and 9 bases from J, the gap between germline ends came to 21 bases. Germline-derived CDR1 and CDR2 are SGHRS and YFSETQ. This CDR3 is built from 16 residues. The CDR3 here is CASSFGARTGNFEQFF. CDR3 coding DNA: TGCGCCAGCAGCTTTGGTGCCCGGACTGGGAATTTTGAGCAGTTCTTC.

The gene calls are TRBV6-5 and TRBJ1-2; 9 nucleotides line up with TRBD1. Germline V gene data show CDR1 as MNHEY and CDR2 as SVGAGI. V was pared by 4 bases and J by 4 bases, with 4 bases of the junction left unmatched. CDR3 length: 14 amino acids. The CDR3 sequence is CASSLTGGGYGYTF. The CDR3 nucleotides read TGTGCCAGCAGTTTGACAGGGGGTGGCTATGGCTACACCTTC.

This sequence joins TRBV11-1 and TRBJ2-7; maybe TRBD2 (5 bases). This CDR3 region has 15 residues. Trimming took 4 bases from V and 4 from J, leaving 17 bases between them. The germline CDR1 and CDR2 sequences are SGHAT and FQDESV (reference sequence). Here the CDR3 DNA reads TGTGCCAGCAGCTCGGCTTTTGCTAGCCCTTACGAGCAGTACTTC. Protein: CASSSAFASPYEQYF.

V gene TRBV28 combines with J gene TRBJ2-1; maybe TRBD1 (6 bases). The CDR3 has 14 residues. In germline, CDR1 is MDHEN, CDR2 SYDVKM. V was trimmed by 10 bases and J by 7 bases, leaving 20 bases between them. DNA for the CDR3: TGTGCCACCTACGAGCGGCAGGGGAGAAATGAGCAGTTCTTC. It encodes CATYERQGRNEQFF.

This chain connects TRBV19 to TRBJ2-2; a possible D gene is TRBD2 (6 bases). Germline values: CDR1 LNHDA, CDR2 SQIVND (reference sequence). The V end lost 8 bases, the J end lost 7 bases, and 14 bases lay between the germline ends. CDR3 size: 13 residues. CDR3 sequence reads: CASSPGAYGELFF. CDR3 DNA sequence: TGTGCCAGTTCTCCGGGAGCGTACGGGGAGCTGTTTTTT.

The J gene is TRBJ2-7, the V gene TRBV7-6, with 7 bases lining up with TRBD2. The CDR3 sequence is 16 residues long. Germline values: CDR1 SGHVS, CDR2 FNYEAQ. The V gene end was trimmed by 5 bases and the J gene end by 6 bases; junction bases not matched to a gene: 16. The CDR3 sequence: CASSPPGGRASGEQYF. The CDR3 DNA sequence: TGTGCCAGCAGCCCGCCGGGTGGGAGGGCCTCGGGCGAGCAGTACTTC.

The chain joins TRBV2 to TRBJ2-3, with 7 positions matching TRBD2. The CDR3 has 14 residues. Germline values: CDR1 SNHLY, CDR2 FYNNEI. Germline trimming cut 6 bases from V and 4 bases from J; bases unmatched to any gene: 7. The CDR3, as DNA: TGTGCCAGCAGAGCCGGGACTACGGCAGATACGCAGTATTTT. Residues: CASRAGTTADTQYF.

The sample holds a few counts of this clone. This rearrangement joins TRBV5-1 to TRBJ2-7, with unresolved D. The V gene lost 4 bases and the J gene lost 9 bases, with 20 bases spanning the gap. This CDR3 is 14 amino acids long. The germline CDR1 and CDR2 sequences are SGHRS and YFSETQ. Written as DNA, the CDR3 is TGCGCCAGCAGCGCCCTCCCCCTGGTTCCCGGGCAGTACTTC. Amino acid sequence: CASSALPLVPGQYF.

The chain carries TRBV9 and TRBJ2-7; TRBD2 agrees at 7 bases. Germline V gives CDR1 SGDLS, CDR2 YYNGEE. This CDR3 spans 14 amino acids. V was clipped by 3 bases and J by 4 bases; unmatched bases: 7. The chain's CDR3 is CASSGGLGVYEQYF. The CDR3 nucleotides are TGTGCCAGCAGCGGCGGACTAGGGGTATACGAGCAGTACTTC.

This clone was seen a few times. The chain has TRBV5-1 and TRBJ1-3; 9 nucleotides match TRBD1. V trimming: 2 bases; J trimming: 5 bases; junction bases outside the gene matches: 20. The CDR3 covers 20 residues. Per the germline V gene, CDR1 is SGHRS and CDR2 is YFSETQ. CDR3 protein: CASSFAGHSGTGSLRNTIYF. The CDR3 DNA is TGCGCCAGCAGCTTCGCCGGCCATTCCGGGACAGGGTCGCTTAGAAACACCATATATTTT. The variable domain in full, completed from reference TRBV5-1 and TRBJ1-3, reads KAGVTQTPRYLIKTRGQQVTLSCSPISGHRSVSWYQQTPGQGLQFLFEYFSETQRNKGNFPGRFSGRQFSNSRSEMNVSTLELGDSALYLCASSFAGHSGTGSLRNTIYFGEGSWLTVV.

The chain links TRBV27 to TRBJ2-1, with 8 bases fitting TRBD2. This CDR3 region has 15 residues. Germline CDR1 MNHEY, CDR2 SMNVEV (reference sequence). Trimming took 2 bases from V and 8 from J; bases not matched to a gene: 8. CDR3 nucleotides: TGTGCCAGCAGTTTAGCGGGAGGAGCAAGAGATGAGCAGTTCTTC. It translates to CASSLAGGARDEQFF.

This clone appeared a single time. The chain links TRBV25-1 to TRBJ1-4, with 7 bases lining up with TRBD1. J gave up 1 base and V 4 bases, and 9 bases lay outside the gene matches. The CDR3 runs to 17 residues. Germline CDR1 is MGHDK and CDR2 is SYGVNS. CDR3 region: CASSVGQAAGTNEKLFF. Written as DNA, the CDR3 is TGTGCCAGCAGTGTCGGACAGGCCGCCGGAACTAATGAAAAACTGTTTTTT.

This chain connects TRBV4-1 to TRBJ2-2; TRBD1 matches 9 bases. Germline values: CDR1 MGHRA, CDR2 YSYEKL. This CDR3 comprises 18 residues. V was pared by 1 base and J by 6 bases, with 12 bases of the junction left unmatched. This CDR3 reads CASSQGITGGTVAGELFF. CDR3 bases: TGCGCCAGCAGCCAAGGTATAACAGGGGGCACCGTCGCCGGGGAGCTGTTTTTT.

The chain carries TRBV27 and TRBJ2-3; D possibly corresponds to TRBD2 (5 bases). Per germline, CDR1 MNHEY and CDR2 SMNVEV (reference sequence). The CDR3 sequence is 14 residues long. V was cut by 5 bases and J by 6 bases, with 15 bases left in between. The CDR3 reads CASSGLKPTDTQYF. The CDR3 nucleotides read TGTGCCAGCAGTGGACTCAAACCAACCGATACGCAGTATTTT.

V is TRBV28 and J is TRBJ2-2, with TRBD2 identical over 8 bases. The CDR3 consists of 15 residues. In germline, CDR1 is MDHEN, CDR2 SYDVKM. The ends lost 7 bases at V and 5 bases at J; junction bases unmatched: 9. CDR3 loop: CASIGGASGTGELFF. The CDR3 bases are TGTGCCAGCATCGGAGGGGCTAGCGGGACCGGGGAGCTGTTTTTT.

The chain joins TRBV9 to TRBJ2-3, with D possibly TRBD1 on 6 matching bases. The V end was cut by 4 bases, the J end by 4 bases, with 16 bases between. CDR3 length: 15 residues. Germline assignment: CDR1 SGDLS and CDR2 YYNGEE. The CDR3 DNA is TGTGCCAGCAGCCCACTAACAGGGTTGGCAGATACGCAGTATTTT. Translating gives CASSPLTGLADTQYF.

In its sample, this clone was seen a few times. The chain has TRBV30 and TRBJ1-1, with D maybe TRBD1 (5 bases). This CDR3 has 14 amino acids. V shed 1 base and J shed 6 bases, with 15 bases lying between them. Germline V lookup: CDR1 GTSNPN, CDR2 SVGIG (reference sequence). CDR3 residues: CAWSALVGLAEAFF. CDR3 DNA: TGTGCCTGGAGTGCCCTAGTGGGACTAGCTGAAGCTTTCTTT.